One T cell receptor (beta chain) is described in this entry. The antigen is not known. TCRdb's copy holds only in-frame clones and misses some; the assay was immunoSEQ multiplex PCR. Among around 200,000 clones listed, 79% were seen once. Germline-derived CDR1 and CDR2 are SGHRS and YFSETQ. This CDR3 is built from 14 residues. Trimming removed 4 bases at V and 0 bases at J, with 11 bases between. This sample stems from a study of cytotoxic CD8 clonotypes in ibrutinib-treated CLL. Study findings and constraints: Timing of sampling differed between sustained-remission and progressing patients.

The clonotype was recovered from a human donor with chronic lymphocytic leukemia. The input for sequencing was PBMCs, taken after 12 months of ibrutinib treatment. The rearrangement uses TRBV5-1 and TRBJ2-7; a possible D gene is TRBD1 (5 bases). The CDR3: CASSPQGSSYEQYF. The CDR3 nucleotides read TGCGCCAGCAGCCCCCAGGGAAGCTCCTACGAGCAGTACTTC. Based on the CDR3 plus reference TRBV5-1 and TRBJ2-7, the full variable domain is KAGVTQTPRYLIKTRGQQVTLSCSPISGHRSVSWYQQTPGQGLQFLFEYFSETQRNKGNFPGRFSGRQFSNSRSEMNVSTLELGDSALYLCASSPQGSSYEQYFGPGTRLTVT.